This T cell receptor beta chain came from a study of blood T cell repertoires in COVID-19. Background on the study: Sources were T cells, B-cell-depleted T cells, or PBMCs; the material itself was cDNA or gDNA.

In its sample, this clone was seen a few times. J gave up 6 bases and V 4 bases, and 2 bases lay outside the gene matches. Looked up from germline, CDR1 is SGHRS and CDR2 is YFSETQ. The CDR3 runs to 12 residues. The method was immunoSEQ multiplex PCR; TCRdb's version includes in-frame clones alone and lacks a portion of them. This table holds roughly 200,000 clones, under 80% found once. The J gene is TRBJ2-7, the V gene TRBV5-1; 9 positions match TRBD1. The sequence was obtained from a man in his fifties who had recovered from COVID-19. The specimen sequenced was peripheral blood. The CDR3 nucleotides are TGCGCCAGCAGCAAGGACAGGGGCGAGCAGTACTTC. Translation gives CASSKDRGEQYF.